This TCR beta chain was sequenced for a study of blood T cells in healthy people across ages. Regarding the study as a whole: One million T cells yielded diversity estimates that were considered underestimates. It was the long-lived donors that had more naive CD4+ cells and higher diversity than aged donors.

Then a second PCR, running roughly 7 to 12 cycles, was carried out with a sample-barcoded 5' primer and a J-beta primer mix. TCRdb recomputed calls from the 5' RACE reads with MiXCR, one row per CDR3 protein. The table has about 1.5 million distinct CDR3 sequences, approximately 43% seen once; the top ten hold around 4%. This clonotype has more than one count but fewer than ten. Its antigen is undetermined. Healthy Caucasians from Russia aged about 6 to 100 served as donors. Germline V gene data show CDR1 as DFQATT and CDR2 as SNEGSKA (reference sequence). The CDR3 spans 14 residues. The V and J ends lost 0 bases and 6 bases respectively, with 13 bases between them.

Sequenced: blood. The chain joins TRBV20-1 to TRBJ2-3; possibly TRBD2 for D (5 bases). The receptor comes from a woman between 18 and 30 years old in good health. The CDR3 region is CSARDLTISDTQYF. The CDR3 DNA sequence: TGCAGTGCTAGAGATCTGACTATCTCCGATACGCAGTATTTT.